These 30 T cell receptor beta chains were all obtained from the same sample, sequenced in a study of blood T cells in healthy people across ages. The second PCR ran about 6 to 11 cycles with a sample-barcoded 5' primer and J-beta primers. TCRdb analysed the 5' RACE reads with MiXCR anew, one entry per CDR3 protein. The data contain around 1,000,000 distinct CDR3 sequences, about 23% of them singletons. These same records also appear under a second study, on T cells of mothers and their children.

The specimen sequenced was blood. These receptors originate from a girl aged 2 to 10 in good health.

V and J are TRBV2 and TRBJ1-4; D call uncertain. The CDR3 is made up of 13 amino acids. Trimming left V 4 bases short and J 8 bases short, with 11 bases between. Looked up from germline, CDR1 is SNHLY and CDR2 is FYNNEI. This CDR3 is CASSAAEAEKLFF. The CDR3 DNA sequence: TGTGCCAGCAGTGCGGCAGAGGCAGAAAAACTGTTTTTT.

The rearrangement links TRBV6-1 to TRBJ2-1; 7 nucleotides align to TRBD2. Looked up from germline, CDR1 is MNHNS and CDR2 is SASEGT. This CDR3 has 13 residues. Unmatched junction bases numbered 4, after V lost 6 bases and J lost 5 bases. Here the CDR3 reads CASRVSGDNEQFF. DNA of the CDR3: TGTGCCAGCAGAGTAAGCGGGGACAATGAGCAGTTCTTC.

The V call is TRBV25-1, the J call TRBJ2-3, with 11 bases aligning to TRBD1. Germline trimming cut 3 bases from V and 6 bases from J; bases unmatched to any gene: 2. The CDR3 is 14 amino acids. Germline V gene sequence: CDR1 MGHDK, CDR2 SYGVNS. CDR3 coding DNA: TGTGCCAGCAGTGAGGACAGGGGGCTGGATACGCAGTATTTT. It yields the protein CASSEDRGLDTQYF. Drawing the rest from reference TRBV25-1 and TRBJ2-3, the complete variable domain is EADIYQTPRYLVIGTGKKITLECSQTMGHDKMYWYQQDPGMELHLIHYSYGVNSTEKGDLSSESTVSRIRTEHFPLTLESARPSHTSQYLCASSEDRGLDTQYFGPGTRLTVL.

The chain has TRBV7-9 and TRBJ1-1; no clear D. This CDR3 has 11 residues. Trimming removed 5 bases at V and 7 bases at J, with 8 bases between. Germline V gene data show CDR1 as SEHNR and CDR2 as FQNEAQ (reference sequence). This CDR3 reads CASSTLGEAFF. The DNA for the CDR3 is TGTGCCAGCAGCACCCTAGGTGAAGCTTTCTTT.

This rearrangement joins TRBV27 to TRBJ1-4, with D perhaps TRBD1 (6 bases). Germline CDR1 MNHEY, CDR2 SMNVEV (reference sequence). This CDR3 comprises 14 residues. The V end was cut by 6 bases, the J end by 7 bases, with 15 bases between. DNA of the CDR3: TGTGCCAGCAGCTCGACAGGAGGGACTGAAAAACTGTTTTTT. This translates into CASSSTGGTEKLFF.

This rearrangement joins TRBV21-1 to TRBJ2-1; TRBD2, the table's D call, lacks a check against the DNA. TRBV21-1 is recorded as a pseudogene. This CDR3 is built from 16 residues. The DNA for the CDR3 is TGTGCCAGCAGCACCCTAGCGGGAGGGTGGGAAAATGAGCAGTTCTTC. Its translation: CASSTLAGGWENEQFF.

The V gene is TRBV2, the J gene TRBJ2-3, with D perhaps TRBD1 (5 bases). CDR3 length equals 14 residues. Germline assignment: CDR1 SNHLY and CDR2 FYNNEI. Trimming pared 6 bases from V and 2 bases from J, leaving 12 bases between. CDR3 in DNA: TGTGCCAGCAGGCCCGGACACTTCACAGATACGCAGTATTTT. This codes for CASRPGHFTDTQYF. The complete variable domain, with remaining parts taken from reference TRBV2 and TRBJ2-3, reads EPEVTQTPSHQVTQMGQEVILRCVPISNHLYFYWYRQILGQKVEFLVSFYNNEISEKSEIFDDQFSVERPDGSNFTLKIRSTKLEDSAMYFCASRPGHFTDTQYFGPGTRLTVL.

This clonotype appeared a few times. This sequence joins TRBV7-2 and TRBJ2-5; D uncertain. The ends were cut back, 3 bases at V and 9 bases at J, with 8 bases in the middle. Germline values: CDR1 SGHTA, CDR2 FQGNSA. This CDR3 region has 11 residues. CDR3 bases: TGTGCCAGCAGCTTGGGATGGGCCCAGTACTTC. Its protein product is CASSLGWAQYF.

The CDR3 loop reads CASSLGTGGIDEQFF. CDR3 DNA sequence: TGTGCCAGCAGCTTGGGGACAGGGGGTATCGATGAGCAGTTCTTC. The chain carries TRBV5-4 and TRBJ2-1, with 10 bases that match TRBD1. Germline CDR1 SGHNT, CDR2 YYREEE (reference sequence). The CDR3 loop spans 15 amino acids. The J segment lost 8 bases and the V segment lost 0 bases, leaving 5 bases of the junction unmatched.

V usage is TRBV28 and J usage is TRBJ2-5; no reliable D call. The germline CDR1 and CDR2 sequences are MDHEN and SYDVKM. The CDR3 consists of 13 residues. V dropped 3 bases and J dropped 3 bases, with 8 bases sitting between them. The CDR3 DNA reads TGTGCCAGCAGTTTCTACGTTGAAGAGACCCAGTACTTC. Translating gives CASSFYVEETQYF.

The chain joins TRBV29-1 to TRBJ2-7; 11 bases are a match to TRBD2. CDR3 length: 14 residues. Trimming cost V 5 bases and J 6 bases; bases outside gene matches: 9. Germline CDR1 and CDR2: SQVTM and ANQGSEA. In DNA form, the CDR3 reads TGCAGCGTTCGCCAGACTAGCGGGGAGAGCGAGCAGTACTTC. Its translation is CSVRQTSGESEQYF.

V is TRBV4-1 and J is TRBJ2-1; 9 bases line up with TRBD1. The CDR3 consists of 15 residues. The V gene end was trimmed by 4 bases and the J gene end by 7 bases; junction bases not matched to a gene: 8. The germline V gene encodes CDR1 MGHRA and CDR2 YSYEKL. CDR3 amino acids: CASSLLTGGFNEQFF. DNA of the CDR3: TGCGCCAGCAGCCTTCTGACAGGGGGTTTTAATGAGCAGTTCTTC.

This clonotype was counted only a few times. V usage is TRBV7-2 and J usage is TRBJ2-3, with D unclear. The germline V gene encodes CDR1 SGHTA and CDR2 FQGNSA. V gave up 5 bases and J gave up 2 bases, with 17 bases separating them. This CDR3 spans 16 amino acids. DNA for the CDR3: TGTGCCAGCAGCCTGGCCGGGCACAGTTCCACAGATACGCAGTATTTT. Amino acid sequence: CASSLAGHSSTDTQYF. The full variable domain, with the rest looked up from reference TRBV7-2 and TRBJ2-3, is GAGVSQSPSNKVTEKGKDVELRCDPISGHTALYWYRQSLGQGLEFLIYFQGNSAPDKSGLPSDRFSAERTGGSVSTLTIQRTQQEDSAVYLCASSLAGHSSTDTQYFGPGTRLTVL.

The rearrangement joins TRBV7-6 to TRBJ1-5; D unresolved. The germline CDR1 and CDR2 sequences are SGHVS and FNYEAQ. V lost 6 bases and J lost 7, with 22 bases in between. The CDR3 consists of 16 residues. As DNA, the CDR3 is TGTGCCAGCAGTTTTTACGACGGCGGAGTGGAACAGCCCCAGCATTTT. Its translation: CASSFYDGGVEQPQHF.

This clonotype was seen a handful of times. The chain uses TRBV7-9 and TRBJ1-2, with D perhaps matching TRBD1 (6 bases). CDR1 is SEHNR and CDR2 is FQNEAQ in the germline V gene (reference sequence). CDR3 length equals 14 residues. The ends were cut back, 5 bases at V and 4 bases at J, with 14 bases in the middle. This CDR3 is CASSPSQGTYGYTF. CDR3 nucleotide sequence: TGTGCCAGCAGCCCCTCTCAGGGGACCTATGGCTACACCTTC.

This clonotype turned up a few times. The rearrangement uses TRBV5-6 and TRBJ1-2; 9 bases are shared with TRBD1. The CDR3 length is 15 residues. With 4 bases clipped from V and 4 bases from J, the junction kept 8 bases outside the gene matches. Looked up from germline, CDR1 is SGHDT and CDR2 is YYEEEE. CDR3 sequence reads: CASSPGTGRSYGYTF. In DNA, the CDR3 is TGTGCCAGCAGCCCTGGGACAGGGAGGTCCTATGGCTACACCTTC.

With respect to this clonotype: One end of the junction is discordant with germline, which a read error may explain. CDR3 bases: TGTGCCAGCAGCCAAGATTCGAGGCCGGGCTTGTTT. Translating gives CASSQDSRPGLF. The chain joins TRBV4-2 to TRBJ1-1; no clear D gene. Germline-derived CDR1 and CDR2 are LGHNA and YNFKEQ. The CDR3 has 12 amino acids.

This clonotype has a handful of counts. This chain joins TRBV6-5 and TRBJ1-1, with 11 positions matching TRBD1. CDR3 length equals 14 residues. The J segment lost 5 bases and the V segment lost 5 bases, leaving 4 bases of the junction unmatched. The germline CDR1 and CDR2 sequences are MNHEY and SVGAGI. CDR3 region: CASSGDRGVTEAFF. The CDR3 DNA sequence: TGTGCCAGCAGTGGGGACAGGGGGGTTACTGAAGCTTTCTTT.

The CDR3 coding sequence is TGCGCCAGCAGCTTGGCCTTGGCCTTCCGCGCTTCTGGCTACACCTTC. Translation gives CASSLALAFRASGYTF. This chain connects TRBV5-1 to TRBJ1-2; D is ambiguous. The ends were cut back, 0 bases at V and 7 bases at J, with 19 bases in the middle. Germline V gene lookup returns CDR1 SGHRS and CDR2 YFSETQ. The CDR3 contains 16 residues. Filled out from reference TRBV5-1 and TRBJ1-2, the complete variable domain reads KAGVTQTPRYLIKTRGQQVTLSCSPISGHRSVSWYQQTPGQGLQFLFEYFSETQRNKGNFPGRFSGRQFSNSRSEMNVSTLELGDSALYLCASSLALAFRASGYTFGSGTRLTVV.

V usage is TRBV6-5 and J usage is TRBJ2-7, with D maybe TRBD2 (6 bases). Trimming stripped 4 bases from V and 4 bases from J, with 17 bases between. The germline V gene has CDR1 MNHEY and CDR2 SVGAGI. The CDR3 consists of 15 residues. DNA for the CDR3: TGTGCCAGCAGTTTTGACGGGAGTCCCGAGTACGAGCAGTACTTC. This translates into CASSFDGSPEYEQYF.

The chain links TRBV28 to TRBJ2-5; 12 positions agree with TRBD2. Germline loops: CDR1 MDHEN, CDR2 SYDVKM. The CDR3 loop spans 17 amino acids. V was clipped by 7 bases and J by 7 bases; unmatched bases: 16. CDR3 coding DNA: TGTGCCAGCACCACCTACCAATCTAGCGGGAGGGGAGGGACCCAGTACTTC. This translates into CASTTYQSSGRGGTQYF.

The sample holds a few counts of this clonotype. This chain joins TRBV6-5 and TRBJ2-3, with D possibly TRBD2 on 5 matching bases. Germline V lookup: CDR1 MNHEY, CDR2 SVGAGI. The CDR3 contains 14 residues. Trimming took off 6 bases at V and 2 bases at J, with 12 bases between the two ends. CDR3 sequence reads: CASRPPGDTDTQYF. The CDR3 region has the DNA TGTGCCAGCAGACCTCCCGGGGACACAGATACGCAGTATTTT.

The J gene is TRBJ1-2, the V gene TRBV4-3; tentative D call: TRBD1 (5 bases). This CDR3 contains 18 residues. The V and J ends lost 1 base and 4 bases respectively, with 22 bases between them. Germline CDR1 is LGHNA and CDR2 is YSLEER. CDR3 bases: TGCGCCAGCAGCCAAGGTCCCCCGGGACCTCGTTCGGTCTATGGCTACACCTTC. Amino acid sequence: CASSQGPPGPRSVYGYTF.

V gene TRBV7-2 combines with J gene TRBJ2-5, with 9 nucleotides matching TRBD1. The J call could be wrong; TRBJ2-7 is a better fit for the DNA end. Germline lookup yields CDR1 SGHTA and CDR2 FQGNSA. The CDR3 has 15 amino acids. The CDR3 DNA is TGTGCCAGCAGCTTAGTAGGACAGGGGTACGACGAGCAGTACTTC. Protein sequence: CASSLVGQGYDEQYF.

The gene calls are TRBV20-1 and TRBJ2-5; D unresolved. With the DNA end fitting TRBJ2-1 better, the J assignment may be wrong. Germline V gives CDR1 DFQATT, CDR2 SNEGSKA (reference sequence). CDR3 length: 15 amino acids. Here the CDR3 reads CSAPVGRSFNNEQFF. CDR3 DNA: TGCAGTGCCCCCGTCGGGCGTTCATTTAACAATGAGCAGTTCTTC.

This chain links TRBV7-9 with TRBJ1-4; 7 nucleotides line up with TRBD1. The CDR3 length is 16 residues. CDR1 and CDR2 (germline): SEHNR, FQNEAQ (reference sequence). The ends lost 7 bases at V and 14 bases at J; junction bases unmatched: 22. The CDR3 protein is CASTLEPGQLGELLFF. The DNA of the CDR3 is TGTGCCAGCACCCTCGAACCGGGACAGTTGGGAGAATTGCTGTTTTTT.

This chain connects TRBV2 to TRBJ2-1; D is unclear. The V end lost 3 bases, the J end lost 9 bases, and 12 bases lay between the germline ends. The CDR3 has 13 amino acids. CDR1 is SNHLY, CDR2 FYNNEI, per germline. The CDR3: CASSDVPTSEQFF. The CDR3, as DNA: TGTGCCAGCAGTGATGTACCCACAAGTGAGCAGTTCTTC.

This clonotype was recorded a few times. The rearrangement joins TRBV5-1 to TRBJ2-2, with 7 bases fitting TRBD2. V lost 0 bases, J lost 0 bases, and 2 bases stayed unmatched. The CDR3 has 16 residues. CDR1 SGHRS and CDR2 YFSETQ come from the germline V gene. CDR3 DNA sequence: TGCGCCAGCAGCTTGGCCCTAGCGGCGAACACCGGGGAGCTGTTTTTT. Protein sequence: CASSLALAANTGELFF.

The rearrangement joins TRBV6-1 to TRBJ2-1, with TRBD2 matching 7 bases. Per the germline V gene, CDR1 is MNHNS and CDR2 is SASEGT. Germline trimming cut 6 bases from V and 6 bases from J; bases unmatched to any gene: 14. The CDR3 has 16 amino acids. The CDR3 DNA reads as TGTGCCAGCAGCCGGTCCTACGGGGGGACGGGCAATGAGCAGTTCTTC. Amino acid sequence: CASSRSYGGTGNEQFF.

In this sample, this clonotype turned up a few times. The chain employs TRBV6-6 and TRBJ1-4; D unclear. The ends were cut back, 6 bases at V and 12 bases at J, with 11 bases in the middle. This CDR3 contains 11 residues. The germline gives CDR1 MNHNY, CDR2 SVGAGI (reference sequence). CDR3 amino acids: CASRSGFELFF. The DNA of the CDR3 is TGTGCCAGCAGATCGGGGTTTGAACTGTTTTTT.